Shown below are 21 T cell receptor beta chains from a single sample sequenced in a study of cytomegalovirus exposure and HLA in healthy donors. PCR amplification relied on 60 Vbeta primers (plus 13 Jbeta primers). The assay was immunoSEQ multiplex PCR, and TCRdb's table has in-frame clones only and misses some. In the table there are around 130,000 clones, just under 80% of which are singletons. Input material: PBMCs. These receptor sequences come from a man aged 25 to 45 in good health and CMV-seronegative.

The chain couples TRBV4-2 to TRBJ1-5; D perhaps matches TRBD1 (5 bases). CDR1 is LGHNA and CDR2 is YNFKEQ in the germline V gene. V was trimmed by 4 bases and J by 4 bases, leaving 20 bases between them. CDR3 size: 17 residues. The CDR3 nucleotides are TGTGCCAGCAGCCGTCCGCGGGGCGGCGGGGCGAATCAGCCCCAGCATTTT. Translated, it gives CASSRPRGGGANQPQHF.

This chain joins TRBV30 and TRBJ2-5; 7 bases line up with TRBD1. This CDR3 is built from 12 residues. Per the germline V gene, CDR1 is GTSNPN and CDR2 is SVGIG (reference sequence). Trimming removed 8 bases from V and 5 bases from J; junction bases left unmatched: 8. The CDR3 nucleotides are TGTGCCCTCGAGGGGGCAAGGGAGACCCAGTACTTC. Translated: CALEGARETQYF.

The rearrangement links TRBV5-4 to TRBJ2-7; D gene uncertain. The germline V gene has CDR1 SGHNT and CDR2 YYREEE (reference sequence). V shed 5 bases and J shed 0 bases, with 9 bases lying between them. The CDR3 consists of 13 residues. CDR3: CASRQDNSYEQYF. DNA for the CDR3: TGTGCCAGCAGACAAGACAACTCCTACGAGCAGTACTTC.

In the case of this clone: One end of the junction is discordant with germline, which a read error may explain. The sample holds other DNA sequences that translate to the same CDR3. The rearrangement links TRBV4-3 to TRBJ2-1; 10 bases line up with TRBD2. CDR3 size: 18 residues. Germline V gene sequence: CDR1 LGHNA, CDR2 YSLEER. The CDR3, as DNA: TGCGCCAGCAGCCAAGGGCTAGCGGGAGCCACCTCCTACAATGAACAGTTCTTC. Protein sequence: CASSQGLAGATSYNEQFF.

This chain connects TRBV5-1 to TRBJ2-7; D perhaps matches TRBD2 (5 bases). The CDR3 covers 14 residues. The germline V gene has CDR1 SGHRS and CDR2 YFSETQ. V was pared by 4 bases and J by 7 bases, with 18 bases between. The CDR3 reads CASSLGTYGIEQYF. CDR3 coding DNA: TGCGCCAGCAGCCTCGGAACCTACGGGATAGAGCAGTACTTC.

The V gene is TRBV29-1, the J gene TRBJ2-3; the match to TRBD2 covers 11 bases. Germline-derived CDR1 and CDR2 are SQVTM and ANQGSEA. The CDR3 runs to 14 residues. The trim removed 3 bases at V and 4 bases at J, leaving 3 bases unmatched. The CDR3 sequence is CSVDTSGSADTQYF. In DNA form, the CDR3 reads TGCAGCGTTGATACTAGCGGGAGCGCAGATACGCAGTATTTT.

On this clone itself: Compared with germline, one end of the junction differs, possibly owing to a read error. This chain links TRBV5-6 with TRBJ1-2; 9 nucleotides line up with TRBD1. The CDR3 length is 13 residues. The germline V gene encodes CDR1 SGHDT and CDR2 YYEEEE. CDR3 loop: CASSFGTGPSVPF. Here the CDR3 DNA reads TGTGCCAGCAGCTTCGGGACAGGGCCGTCGGTCCCCTTC.

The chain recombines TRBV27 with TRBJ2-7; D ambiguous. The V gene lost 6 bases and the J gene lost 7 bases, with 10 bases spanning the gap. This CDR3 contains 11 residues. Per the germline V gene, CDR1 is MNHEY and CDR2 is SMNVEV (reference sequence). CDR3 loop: CASRSIREQYF. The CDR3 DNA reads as TGTGCCAGCAGGAGTATCCGGGAGCAGTACTTC.

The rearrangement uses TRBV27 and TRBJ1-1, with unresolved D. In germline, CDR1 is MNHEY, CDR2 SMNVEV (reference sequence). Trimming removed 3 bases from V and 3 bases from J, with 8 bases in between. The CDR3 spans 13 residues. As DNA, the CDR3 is TGTGCCAGCAGTTTCACTCGGTACACTGAAGCTTTCTTT. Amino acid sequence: CASSFTRYTEAFF.

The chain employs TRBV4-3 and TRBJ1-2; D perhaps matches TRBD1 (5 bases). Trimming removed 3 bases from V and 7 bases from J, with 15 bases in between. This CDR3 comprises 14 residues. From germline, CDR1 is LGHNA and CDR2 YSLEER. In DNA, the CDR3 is TGCGCCAGCAGCCACGGACACCCGGCCGGTGGCTACACCTTC. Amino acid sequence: CASSHGHPAGGYTF.

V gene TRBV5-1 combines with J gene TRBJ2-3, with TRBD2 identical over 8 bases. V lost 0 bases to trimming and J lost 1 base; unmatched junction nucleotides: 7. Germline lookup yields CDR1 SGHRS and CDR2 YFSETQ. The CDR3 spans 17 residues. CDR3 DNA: TGCGCCAGCAGCTTGGTAGTCCTAGCGGGTGGCACAGATACGCAGTATTTT. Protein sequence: CASSLVVLAGGTDTQYF.

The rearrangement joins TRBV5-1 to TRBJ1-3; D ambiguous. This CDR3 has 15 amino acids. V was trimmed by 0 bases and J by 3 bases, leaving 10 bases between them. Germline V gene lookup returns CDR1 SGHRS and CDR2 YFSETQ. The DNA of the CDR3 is TGCGCCAGCAGCTTGGCCGGTACGGGTGGAAACACCATATATTTT. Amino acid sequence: CASSLAGTGGNTIYF. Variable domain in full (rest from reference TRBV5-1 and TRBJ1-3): KAGVTQTPRYLIKTRGQQVTLSCSPISGHRSVSWYQQTPGQGLQFLFEYFSETQRNKGNFPGRFSGRQFSNSRSEMNVSTLELGDSALYLCASSLAGTGGNTIYFGEGSWLTVV.

For the CDR3, the DNA is TGTGCCAGCAGCCCCGGGGGTGGAAACGAGCAGTACTTC. This gives the protein CASSPGGGNEQYF. The J gene is TRBJ2-7, the V gene TRBV6-5, with D perhaps matching TRBD2 (6 bases). The CDR3 spans 13 residues. The V gene lost 6 bases and the J gene lost 5 bases, with 14 bases spanning the gap. The germline V gene has CDR1 MNHEY and CDR2 SVGAGI.

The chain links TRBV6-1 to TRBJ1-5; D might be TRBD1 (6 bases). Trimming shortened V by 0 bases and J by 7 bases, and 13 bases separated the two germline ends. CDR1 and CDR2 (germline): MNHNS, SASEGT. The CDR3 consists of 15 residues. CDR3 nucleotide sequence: TGTGCCAGCAGTGAAGCTAGGGGGACAAGGCAGCCCCAGCATTTT. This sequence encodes CASSEARGTRQPQHF.

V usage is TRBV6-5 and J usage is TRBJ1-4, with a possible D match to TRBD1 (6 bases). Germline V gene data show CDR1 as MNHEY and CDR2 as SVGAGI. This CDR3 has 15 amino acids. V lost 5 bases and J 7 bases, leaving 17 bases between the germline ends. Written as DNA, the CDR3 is TGTGCCAGCAGTAAGTTGGCAGGGGCTAGTGAAAAACTGTTTTTT. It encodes CASSKLAGASEKLFF.

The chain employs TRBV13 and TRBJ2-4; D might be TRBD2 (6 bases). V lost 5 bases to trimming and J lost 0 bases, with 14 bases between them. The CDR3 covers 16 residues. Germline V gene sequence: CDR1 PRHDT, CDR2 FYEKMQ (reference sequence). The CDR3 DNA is TGTGCCAGCAGCCCACGGGGGACCCTAGCCAAAAACATTCAGTACTTC. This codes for CASSPRGTLAKNIQYF.

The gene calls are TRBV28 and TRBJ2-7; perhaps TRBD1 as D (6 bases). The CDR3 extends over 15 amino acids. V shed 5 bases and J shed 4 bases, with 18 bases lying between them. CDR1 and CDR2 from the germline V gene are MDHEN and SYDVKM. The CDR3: CASSRRQERGYEQYF. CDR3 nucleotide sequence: TGTGCCAGCAGTAGGAGACAGGAAAGGGGGTACGAGCAGTACTTC. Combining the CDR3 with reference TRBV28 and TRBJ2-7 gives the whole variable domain DVKVTQSSRYLVKRTGEKVFLECVQDMDHENMFWYRQDPGLGLRLIYFSYDVKMKEKGDIPEGYSVSREKKERFSLILESASTNQTSMYLCASSRRQERGYEQYFGPGTRLTVT.

CDR3 DNA: TGTGCCAGCAGCTCTAACGTTGGTAATGAAAAACTGTTTTTT. As protein: CASSSNVGNEKLFF. The chain links TRBV7-6 to TRBJ1-4; D remains ambiguous. Germline CDR1 and CDR2: SGHVS and FNYEAQ. V lost 4 bases and J 4 bases, leaving 10 bases between the germline ends. The CDR3 consists of 14 residues.

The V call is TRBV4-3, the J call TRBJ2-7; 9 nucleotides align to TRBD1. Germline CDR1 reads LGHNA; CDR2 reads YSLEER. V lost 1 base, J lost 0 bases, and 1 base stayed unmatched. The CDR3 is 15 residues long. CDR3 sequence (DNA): TGCGCCAGCAGCCAAGGGACAGGGGACTCCTACGAGCAGTACTTC. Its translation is CASSQGTGDSYEQYF.

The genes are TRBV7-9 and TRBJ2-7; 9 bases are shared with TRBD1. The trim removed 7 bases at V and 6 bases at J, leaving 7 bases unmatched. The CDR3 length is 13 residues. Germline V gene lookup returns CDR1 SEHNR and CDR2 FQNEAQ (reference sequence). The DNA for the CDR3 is TGTGCCAGCACGTGGACAGGGGCCCCCGAGCAGTACTTC. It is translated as CASTWTGAPEQYF.

In DNA, the CDR3 is TGTGCCACCAGCAGGGGGTTTCGGACTAGCGGCCGCGAGCAGTACTTC. It codes for CATSRGFRTSGREQYF. The chain joins TRBV15 to TRBJ2-7; 10 bases line up with TRBD2. After removal of 3 bases from V and 6 bases from J, the junction contained 11 bases not matched to a gene. This CDR3 region has 16 residues. CDR1 LNHNV and CDR2 YYDKDF come from the germline V gene (reference sequence).